These 23 T cell receptor beta chains share one sample of origin, sequenced in a study of OX40 agonist ivuxolimab in advanced cancers. TCRdb's copy holds only in-frame clones and misses some; the assay was immunoSEQ multiplex PCR. The sample lists fewer than 85,000 clones, 80% to 95% occurring once. Sequenced material: CD4+ or CD8+ T cells sorted from blood, taken in a trial of the OX40 agonist ivuxolimab. The source is an adult with an advanced solid tumor such as melanoma, head and neck, liver or kidney cancer.

This chain links TRBV18 with TRBJ1-2; D uncertain. The CDR3 spans 12 residues. Germline values: CDR1 KGHSH, CDR2 LQKENI. V was trimmed by 5 bases and J by 8 bases, leaving 12 bases between them. The CDR3 sequence is CASSYGDLGYTF. The CDR3 DNA reads TGTGCCAGCTCATACGGGGATCTGGGCTACACCTTC.

This chain connects TRBV19 to TRBJ1-5; 7 positions agree with TRBD1. This CDR3 is 13 amino acids long. The junction had 6 bases not matched to a gene; V was cut back by 7 bases and J by 6 bases. Looked up from germline, CDR1 is LNHDA and CDR2 is SQIVND (reference sequence). The CDR3 protein is CASNDRAGQPQHF. The CDR3 DNA sequence: TGTGCCAGTAACGACAGGGCGGGTCAGCCCCAGCATTTT.

The genes are TRBV23-1 and TRBJ2-3, with 9 bases fitting TRBD1. TRBV23-1 falls under the ORF class, with uncertain function. V lost 9 bases to trimming and J lost 4 bases; unmatched junction nucleotides: 8. The CDR3 has 14 amino acids. Here the CDR3 reads CASVTGGEADTQYF. The CDR3 nucleotides are TGCGCCAGTGTCACAGGGGGCGAGGCAGATACGCAGTATTTT.

The gene calls are TRBV29-1 and TRBJ1-3; TRBD1 agrees at 7 bases. The germline CDR1 and CDR2 sequences are SQVTM and ANQGSEA. With V trimmed by 5 bases and J by 4 bases, 5 bases remained unmatched. This CDR3 has 13 amino acids. CDR3 DNA sequence: TGCAGCGTTACTACAGGGGCAGGAAACACCATATATTTT. Translation: CSVTTGAGNTIYF.

This clone is a singleton in its sample. The rearrangement uses TRBV6-6 and TRBJ1-1, with D hard to call. The CDR3 consists of 12 residues. Germline CDR1 and CDR2: MNHNY and SVGAGI (reference sequence). Trimming pared 6 bases from V and 2 bases from J, leaving 7 bases between. CDR3 in DNA: TGTGCCAGCAGGGATCCCAACACTGAAGCTTTCTTT. It codes for CASRDPNTEAFF.

J is TRBJ2-2 and V is TRBV23-1; 7 bases agree with TRBD1. TRBV23-1 is noted as an ORF with a role that remains uncertain. Trimming took 4 bases from V and 2 from J; bases not matched to a gene: 10. CDR3 size: 17 residues. The CDR3 region has the DNA TGCGCCAGCAGTCTAGGACAGGAGTATTTTAACACCGGGGAGCTGTTTTTT. This encodes CASSLGQEYFNTGELFF.

This clone came up once. The V call is TRBV5-4, the J call TRBJ1-4; 7 positions agree with TRBD1. The V gene's germline CDR1 is SGHNT and CDR2 YYREEE (reference sequence). The ends lost 3 bases at V and 6 bases at J; junction bases unmatched: 8. The CDR3 is 15 residues long. The CDR3, as DNA: TGTGCCAGCAGCTCTAATAGGGGGCTGGATGAAAAACTGTTTTTT. Translating gives CASSSNRGLDEKLFF.

This clone came up a few times. The V and J genes are TRBV2 and TRBJ1-1; the D is unclear. Per germline, CDR1 SNHLY and CDR2 FYNNEI. This CDR3 is built from 12 residues. V was trimmed by 6 bases and J by 0 bases, leaving 5 bases between them. The DNA of the CDR3 is TGTGCCAGCAGGGGGATGAACACTGAAGCTTTCTTT. This gives the protein CASRGMNTEAFF.

This clone was detected a few times. The chain links TRBV11-3 to TRBJ1-2; weak D call: TRBD1 (5 bases). With 1 base removed from V and 3 bases from J, the gap between germline ends came to 12 bases. The CDR3 has 15 residues. Germline lookup yields CDR1 SGHNT and CDR2 YENEEA. The CDR3 protein is CASSLVARADYGYTF. Written as DNA, the CDR3 is TGTGCCAGCAGCTTAGTCGCCAGGGCGGACTATGGCTACACCTTC.

In this sample, this clone turned up once. V gene TRBV18 combines with J gene TRBJ1-1; D gene unclear. This CDR3 spans 14 amino acids. Germline V CDR1 and CDR2: KGHSH, LQKENI. V lost 1 base to trimming and J lost 4 bases, with 10 bases between them. The CDR3 DNA follows: TGTGCCAGCTCACCACGTACGGCATTCACTGAAGCTTTCTTT. It is translated as CASSPRTAFTEAFF.

V usage is TRBV6-1 and J usage is TRBJ1-2; 7 bases map to TRBD1. The CDR3 runs to 13 residues. Germline CDR1 and CDR2: MNHNS and SASEGT. Trimming took 6 bases from V and 4 from J; bases not matched to a gene: 5. CDR3 region: CASSKTGFYGYTF. The CDR3 DNA reads TGTGCCAGCAGCAAGACAGGGTTCTATGGCTACACCTTC.

The chain recombines TRBV7-2 with TRBJ1-5; a weak D match, TRBD1 (6 bases). V was cut by 1 base and J by 2 bases, with 9 bases left in between. The CDR3 runs to 15 residues. Germline V gene lookup returns CDR1 SGHTA and CDR2 FQGNSA. CDR3 in amino acids: CASSLDSGGNQPQHF. The CDR3 nucleotides read TGTGCCAGCAGCTTAGATTCAGGGGGCAATCAGCCCCAGCATTTT.

The chain combines TRBV6-1 with TRBJ1-1, with 9 bases that match TRBD1. Germline trimming cut 8 bases from V and 5 bases from J; bases unmatched to any gene: 9. Germline V CDR1 and CDR2: MNHNS, SASEGT. The CDR3 is 14 amino acids. DNA of the CDR3: TGTGCCAGCGAGGGGACAGGGTTTGTAACTGAAGCTTTCTTT. It encodes CASEGTGFVTEAFF.

This clone was seen a single time. This sequence joins TRBV28 and TRBJ1-5; tentative D call: TRBD1 (6 bases). The CDR3 totals 16 residues. V gave up 6 bases and J gave up 3 bases, with 18 bases separating them. CDR1 and CDR2 (germline): MDHEN, SYDVKM. This chain's CDR3 is CASSLRRGGYNQPQHF. The CDR3 region has the DNA TGTGCCAGCAGCTTACGCCGGGGGGGCTACAATCAGCCCCAGCATTTT.

Only one count was recorded for this clone. The genes are TRBV19 and TRBJ1-3; D is undetermined. The CDR3 length is 13 residues. V was cut by 8 bases and J by 2 bases, with 10 bases left in between. Germline V lookup: CDR1 LNHDA, CDR2 SQIVND (reference sequence). The CDR3 protein is CASSLAAGNTIYF. The CDR3 DNA reads TGTGCCAGTTCGCTGGCGGCTGGAAACACCATATATTTT.

The genes are TRBV6-1 and TRBJ1-4; D ambiguous. Germline V gene sequence: CDR1 MNHNS, CDR2 SASEGT. The CDR3 covers 15 residues. Trimming left V 3 bases short and J 8 bases short, with 16 bases between. DNA for the CDR3: TGTGCCAGCAGTGACTCAATCCTTAGGTCCGAAAAACTGTTTTTT. It codes for CASSDSILRSEKLFF.

The CDR3 coding sequence is TGTGCCAGCAGTCGGGACGCTGAAGCTTTCTTT. This encodes CASSRDAEAFF. The chain employs TRBV6-6 and TRBJ1-1; TRBD1 might be the D (5 bases). This CDR3 has 11 residues. Trimming shortened V by 5 bases and J by 6 bases, and 7 bases separated the two germline ends. From germline, CDR1 is MNHNY and CDR2 SVGAGI (reference sequence).

The rearrangement joins TRBV21-1 to TRBJ2-2; TRBD2, the D gene given by the table, was not confirmed from the DNA. TRBV21-1 is classified as a pseudogene. The CDR3 spans 16 residues. CDR3 residues: CASSRLYGVGTGELFF. CDR3 nucleotides: TGTGCCAGCAGCCGCCTCTACGGGGTAGGCACCGGGGAGCTGTTTTTT.

The rearrangement uses TRBV9 and TRBJ2-3; 10 nucleotides match TRBD1. Germline assignment: CDR1 SGDLS and CDR2 YYNGEE. The CDR3 extends over 17 amino acids. Unmatched junction bases numbered 10, after V lost 3 bases and J lost 3 bases. CDR3 coding DNA: TGTGCCAGCAGCGAGGGGGACAGGGGCAAATTTACAGATACGCAGTATTTT. This sequence encodes CASSEGDRGKFTDTQYF.

This clone occurred a few times. The chain employs TRBV7-2 and TRBJ2-6, with TRBD1 matching 9 bases. This CDR3 has 17 residues. With 5 bases clipped from V and 2 bases from J, the junction kept 7 bases outside the gene matches. Germline assignment: CDR1 SGHTA and CDR2 FQGNSA. CDR3 nucleotide sequence: TGTGCCAGCAGCCTGGGACAGGGTTCGGCTGGGGCCAACGTCCTGACTTTC. This encodes CASSLGQGSAGANVLTF.

This chain uses TRBV18 with TRBJ2-5; D unresolved. Germline CDR1 reads KGHSH; CDR2 reads LQKENI. The CDR3 totals 13 residues. Trimming shortened V by 3 bases and J by 0 bases, and 5 bases separated the two germline ends. In DNA, the CDR3 is TGTGCCAGCTCACCGACATACCAAGAGACCCAGTACTTC. It codes for CASSPTYQETQYF.

The table lists this clone with a count of one. This chain links TRBV5-6 with TRBJ1-1, with D maybe TRBD1 (5 bases). With 0 bases removed from V and 2 bases from J, the gap between germline ends came to 11 bases. This CDR3 is 15 amino acids long. CDR1 SGHDT and CDR2 YYEEEE come from the germline V gene. This chain's CDR3 is CASSLGQRGNTEAFF. DNA for the CDR3: TGTGCCAGCAGCTTGGGCCAGAGGGGAAACACTGAAGCTTTCTTT.

This chain links TRBV7-2 with TRBJ1-1; D gene uncertain. Germline V gene lookup returns CDR1 SGHTA and CDR2 FQGNSA. CDR3 size: 16 residues. The ends were cut back, 3 bases at V and 0 bases at J, with 14 bases in the middle. CDR3: CASSFPSILMNTEAFF. Here the CDR3 DNA reads TGTGCCAGCAGCTTTCCGAGTATCCTAATGAACACTGAAGCTTTCTTT.